This T cell receptor (beta chain) was retrieved from a study of blood T cell repertoires in COVID-19. Study context: There were acute and convalescent COVID-19 samples, and they came from the United States, Italy and Spain. The analysed material was cDNA or gDNA that came from T cells, B-cell-depleted T cells, or PBMCs.

Original analysis: Amplification of reference gene primers provided the estimated nucleated cell counts. The data were produced by immunoSEQ multiplex PCR, yet TCRdb's version contains in-frame clones alone and is incomplete. Clone size and V and J calls were adopted from that table, with D and trimming inferred from the DNA. In the table there are over 100,000 clones, 80% to 85% of which are singletons. The sequence derives from a woman aged 55-69 years with active or convalescent COVID-19. The source material was peripheral blood.

The DNA for the CDR3 is TGTGCCAGCCAAGCGACAGGGGGCCGGGTAGGTTCACCCCTCCACTTT. Its protein is CASQATGGRVGSPLHF. This sequence joins TRBV19 and TRBJ1-6; 10 bases align to TRBD1. V was pared by 9 bases and J by 9 bases, with 14 bases of the junction left unmatched. CDR1 and CDR2 from the germline V gene are LNHDA and SQIVND (reference sequence). The CDR3 loop spans 16 amino acids.